This TCR beta chain was identified in a study of blood T cell repertoires in COVID-19. The sample holds a few counts of this clone. Per the authors' pipeline: Amplification of reference gene primers provided the estimated nucleated cell counts. Using immunoSEQ multiplex PCR, the repertoire was profiled, and TCRdb retains in-frame clones only, with some absent. V and J calls and clone size are those listed in that table; D and trimming were worked out from the DNA. This sample yields 190,000 or so clones, of which about 83% are seen a single time; approximately 0.88% belongs to the top ten. This CDR3 contains 12 residues. Germline V gene lookup returns CDR1 SQVTM and CDR2 ANQGSEA. Losses at the gene ends were 6 bases for V and 8 bases for J; bases not matched to a gene: 1.

Sequences were obtained from peripheral blood. The genes are TRBV29-1 and TRBJ1-6; 10 nucleotides agree with TRBD1. The origin of this receptor is a woman in her late teens or twenties who had recovered from COVID-19. The CDR3 DNA follows: TGCAGCGTCGGGACAGGGGATTCACCCCTCCACTTT. Its translation is CSVGTGDSPLHF.